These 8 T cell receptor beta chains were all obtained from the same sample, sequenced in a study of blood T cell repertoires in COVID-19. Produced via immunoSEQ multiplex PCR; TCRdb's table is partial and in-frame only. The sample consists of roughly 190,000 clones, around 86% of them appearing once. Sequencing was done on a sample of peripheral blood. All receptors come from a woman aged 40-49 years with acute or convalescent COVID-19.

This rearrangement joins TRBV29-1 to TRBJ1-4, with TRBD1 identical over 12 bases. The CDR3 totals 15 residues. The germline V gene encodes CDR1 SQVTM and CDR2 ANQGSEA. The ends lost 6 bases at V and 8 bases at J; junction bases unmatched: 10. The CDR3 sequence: CSVLAAGTGGEKLFF. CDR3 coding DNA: TGCAGCGTACTAGCCGCCGGGACAGGGGGCGAAAAACTGTTTTTT. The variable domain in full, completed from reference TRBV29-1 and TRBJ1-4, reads SAVISQKPSRDICQRGTSLTIQCQVDSQVTMMFWYRQQPGQSLTLIATANQGSEATYESGFVIDKFPISRPNLTFSTLTVSNMSPEDSSIYLCSVLAAGTGGEKLFFGSGTQLSVL.

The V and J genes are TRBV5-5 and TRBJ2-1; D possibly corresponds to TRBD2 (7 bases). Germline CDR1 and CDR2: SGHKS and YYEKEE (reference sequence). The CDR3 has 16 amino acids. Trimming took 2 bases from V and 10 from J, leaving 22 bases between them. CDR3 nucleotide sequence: TGTGCCAGCAGCTTACTAGCGACAGGAGGCGGGGGAGAGCAGTTCTTC. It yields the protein CASSLLATGGGGEQFF.

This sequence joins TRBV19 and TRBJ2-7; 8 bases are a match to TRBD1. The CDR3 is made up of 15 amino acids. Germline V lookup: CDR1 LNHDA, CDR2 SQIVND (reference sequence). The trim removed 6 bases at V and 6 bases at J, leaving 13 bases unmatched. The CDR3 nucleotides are TGTGCCAGTAGGAAATCCGGGACAGGCAAGCTCGAGCAGTACTTC. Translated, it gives CASRKSGTGKLEQYF.

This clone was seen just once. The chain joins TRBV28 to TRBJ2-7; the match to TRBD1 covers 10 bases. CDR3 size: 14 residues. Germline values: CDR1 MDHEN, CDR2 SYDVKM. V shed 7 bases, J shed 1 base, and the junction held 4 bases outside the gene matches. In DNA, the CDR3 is TGTGCCAGCATCCGGGACAGGGGTTCCTACGAGCAGTACTTC. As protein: CASIRDRGSYEQYF.

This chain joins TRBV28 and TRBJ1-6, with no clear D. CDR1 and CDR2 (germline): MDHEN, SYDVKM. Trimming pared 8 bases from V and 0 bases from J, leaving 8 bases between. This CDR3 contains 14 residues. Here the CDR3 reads CASLRSSYNSPLHF. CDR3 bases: TGTGCCAGCCTAAGGAGCTCCTATAATTCACCCCTCCACTTT.

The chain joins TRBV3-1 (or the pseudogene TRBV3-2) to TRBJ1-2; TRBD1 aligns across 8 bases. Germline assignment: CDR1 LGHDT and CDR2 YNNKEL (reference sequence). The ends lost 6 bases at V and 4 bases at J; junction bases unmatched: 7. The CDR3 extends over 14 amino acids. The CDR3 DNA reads TGTGCCAGCAGGAGCAGGGGGCCGGGCTATGGCTACACCTTC. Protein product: CASRSRGPGYGYTF.

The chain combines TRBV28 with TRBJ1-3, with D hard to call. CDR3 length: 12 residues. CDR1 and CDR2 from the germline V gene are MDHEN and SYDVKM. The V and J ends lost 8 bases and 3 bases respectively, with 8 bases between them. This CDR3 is CASGGFGNTIYF. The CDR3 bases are TGTGCCAGCGGAGGGTTTGGAAACACCATATATTTT.

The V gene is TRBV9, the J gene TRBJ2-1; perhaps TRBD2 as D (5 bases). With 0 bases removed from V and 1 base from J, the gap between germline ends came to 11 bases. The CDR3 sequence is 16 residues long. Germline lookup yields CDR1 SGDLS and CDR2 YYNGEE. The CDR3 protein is CASSVGGGLSYNEQFF. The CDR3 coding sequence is TGTGCCAGCAGCGTAGGAGGCGGGCTTTCCTACAATGAGCAGTTCTTC.